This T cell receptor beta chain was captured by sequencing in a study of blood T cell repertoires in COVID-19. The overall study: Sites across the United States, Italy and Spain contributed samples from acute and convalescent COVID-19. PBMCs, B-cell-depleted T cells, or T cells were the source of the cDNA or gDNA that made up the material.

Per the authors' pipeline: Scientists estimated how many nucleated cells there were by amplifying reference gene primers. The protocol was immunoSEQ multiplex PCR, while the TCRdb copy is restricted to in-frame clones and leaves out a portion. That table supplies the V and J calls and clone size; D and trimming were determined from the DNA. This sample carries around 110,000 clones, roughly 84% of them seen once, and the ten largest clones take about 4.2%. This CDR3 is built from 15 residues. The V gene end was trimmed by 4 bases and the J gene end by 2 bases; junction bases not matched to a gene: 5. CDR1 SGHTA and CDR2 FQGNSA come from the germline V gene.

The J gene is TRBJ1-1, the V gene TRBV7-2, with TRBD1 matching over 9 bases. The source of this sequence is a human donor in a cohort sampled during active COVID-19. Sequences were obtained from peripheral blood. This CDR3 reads CASSYTGGFNTEAFF. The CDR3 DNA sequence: TGTGCCAGCAGCTACACAGGGGGCTTTAACACTGAAGCTTTCTTT.